The rows below give T cell receptor beta chains drawn from one sample of a study of beta chain features in type 1 diabetes. TCRdb's copy holds only in-frame clones and misses some; the assay was immunoSEQ multiplex PCR. The sample shows 200,000 to 300,000 clones, 20% of them seen only once. What was sequenced was naive CD4+ T cells from blood. The receptors come from a woman aged 40 to 50 with type 1 diabetes. Both conserved end residues are part of each CDR3. Fields, in order: J gene, clone size, D gene, V gene, CDR3 DNA, CDR3 protein. A D gene is named only where the DNA matches it firmly. Some rows mark clone size as missing; the rest say once, few, many or name a class of expanded clone.

J gene: TRBJ2-7
clone size: few
D gene: -
V gene: TRBV5-4
CDR3 DNA: TGTGCCAGCAGCTTGGGGACACGACCGTACGAGCAGTACTTC
CDR3 protein: CASSLGTRPYEQYF

J gene: TRBJ2-7
clone size: -
D gene: -
V gene: TRBV28
CDR3 DNA: TGTGCCAGCAGAAAAACAGAAGACGAGCAGTACTTC
CDR3 protein: CASRKTEDEQYF

J gene: TRBJ2-7
clone size: -
D gene: TRBD2
V gene: TRBV5-1
CDR3 DNA: TGCGCCAGCAGCGTTTCCACTAGCGGGCGGCAGTACTTC
CDR3 protein: CASSVSTSGRQYF

J gene: TRBJ2-1
clone size: few
D gene: -
V gene: TRBV7-8
CDR3 DNA: TGTGCCAGCACCTCGATCTCCGGTAACAATGAGCAGTTCTTC
CDR3 protein: CASTSISGNNEQFF

J gene: TRBJ2-3
clone size: -
D gene: -
V gene: TRBV9
CDR3 DNA: TGTGCCAGCAGCGGTCCAGGACTCACAGATACGCAGTATTTT
CDR3 protein: CASSGPGLTDTQYF

J gene: TRBJ2-5
clone size: few
D gene: -
V gene: TRBV28
CDR3 DNA: TGTGCCAGCAGTTCTACAGGGATACAAGAGACCCAGTACTTC
CDR3 protein: CASSSTGIQETQYF

J gene: TRBJ2-3
clone size: few
D gene: TRBD2
V gene: TRBV29-1
CDR3 DNA: TGCAGCGTTAGGGAGGGCCCCACAGATACGCAGTATTTT
CDR3 protein: CSVREGPTDTQYF

J gene: TRBJ1-5
clone size: once
D gene: TRBD1
V gene: TRBV4-3
CDR3 DNA: TGCGCCAGCAGCCAAGGCGGAGGGGGCAACAATCAGCCCCAGCATTTT
CDR3 protein: CASSQGGGGNNQPQHF

J gene: TRBJ1-6
clone size: few
D gene: -
V gene: TRBV28
CDR3 DNA: TGTGCCAGCGCCCCCGGACAGTTTTATTCACCCCTCCACTTT
CDR3 protein: CASAPGQFYSPLHF

J gene: TRBJ2-1
clone size: -
D gene: TRBD2
V gene: TRBV28
CDR3 DNA: TGTGCCAGCAAATCTAGCGGGAGGGGAGATGAGCAGTTCTTC
CDR3 protein: CASKSSGRGDEQFF

J gene: TRBJ1-1
clone size: -
D gene: -
V gene: TRBV5-1
CDR3 DNA: TGCGCCAGCAGCTTCGGCGGGTACACTGAAGCTTTCTTT
CDR3 protein: CASSFGGYTEAFF

J gene: TRBJ1-6
clone size: few
D gene: -
V gene: TRBV5-4
CDR3 DNA: TGTGCCAGCAGCTTGGACATATCACCCCTCCACTTT
CDR3 protein: CASSLDISPLHF

J gene: TRBJ1-3
clone size: -
D gene: -
V gene: TRBV7-6
CDR3 DNA: TGTGCCAGCAGCTTGAGCCGGGTCTCTGGAAACACCATATATTTT
CDR3 protein: CASSLSRVSGNTIYF

J gene: TRBJ2-1
clone size: few
D gene: TRBD2
V gene: TRBV7-2
CDR3 DNA: TGTGCCAGCAGCCCCTGGACTAGCGGAAATGAGCAGTTCTTC
CDR3 protein: CASSPWTSGNEQFF

J gene: TRBJ2-2
clone size: -
D gene: TRBD1
V gene: TRBV4-3
CDR3 DNA: TGCGCCAGCAGCCCCTCGGGACAGGGACTCGGGGAGCTGTTTTTT
CDR3 protein: CASSPSGQGLGELFF

J gene: TRBJ2-2
clone size: few
D gene: TRBD2
V gene: TRBV29-1
CDR3 DNA: TGCAGCGTTACAGGCGGGGGGGGGCACACCGGGGAGCTGTTTTTT
CDR3 protein: CSVTGGGGHTGELFF

J gene: TRBJ2-7
clone size: -
D gene: -
V gene: TRBV29-1
CDR3 DNA: TGCAGCGTTGTGGCAGACAGGCTCTCCGCCTACGAGCAGTACTTC
CDR3 protein: CSVVADRLSAYEQYF

J gene: TRBJ2-4
clone size: few
D gene: TRBD1
V gene: TRBV7-2
CDR3 DNA: TGTGCCAGCAGCTGGACAGGGGGTGACAGGGGGATTCAGTACTTC
CDR3 protein: CASSWTGGDRGIQYF

J gene: TRBJ2-7
clone size: -
D gene: TRBD1
V gene: TRBV25-1
CDR3 DNA: TGTGCCAGCAGTGGGACAGGGTTGTACGAGCAGTACTTC
CDR3 protein: CASSGTGLYEQYF

J gene: TRBJ1-1
clone size: few
D gene: -
V gene: TRBV19
CDR3 DNA: TGTGCCAGTAGTCAAGCCGGGAACACTGAAGCTTTCTTT
CDR3 protein: CASSQAGNTEAFF

J gene: TRBJ2-7
clone size: -
D gene: -
V gene: TRBV5-1
CDR3 DNA: TGCGCCAGCAGCTTACAGGGCCCAACCACCTACGAGCAGTACTTC
CDR3 protein: CASSLQGPTTYEQYF

J gene: TRBJ2-2
clone size: few
D gene: TRBD2
V gene: TRBV9
CDR3 DNA: TGTGCCAGCAGCGTAGGGGGACTAGAGAACACCGGGGAGCTGTTTTTT
CDR3 protein: CASSVGGLENTGELFF

J gene: TRBJ2-3
clone size: -
D gene: -
V gene: TRBV28
CDR3 DNA: TGTGCCAGTCAAAGCTGGGACTTAGGGTTATCCACAGATACGCAGTATTTT
CDR3 protein: CASQSWDLGLSTDTQYF

J gene: TRBJ2-3
clone size: -
D gene: -
V gene: TRBV9
CDR3 DNA: TGTGCCAGCAGCGTAGTAGTCACAGATACGCAGTATTTT
CDR3 protein: CASSVVVTDTQYF

J gene: TRBJ2-1
clone size: few
D gene: -
V gene: TRBV20-1
CDR3 DNA: TGCAGTGCTCCCGAGGATAATGAGCAGTTCTTC
CDR3 protein: CSAPEDNEQFF

J gene: TRBJ2-6
clone size: -
D gene: -
V gene: TRBV6-5
CDR3 DNA: TGTGCCAGCAGTCTTACTTCTGGGGCCAACGTCCTGACTTTC
CDR3 protein: CASSLTSGANVLTF

J gene: TRBJ1-2
clone size: -
D gene: -
V gene: TRBV25-1
CDR3 DNA: TGTGCCAGCAGTGGGCCGGGGTTGAATGGCTACACCTTC
CDR3 protein: CASSGPGLNGYTF

J gene: TRBJ2-1
clone size: -
D gene: TRBD2
V gene: TRBV18
CDR3 DNA: TGTGCCAGCTCACAGGGACTAGCGGACAATGAGCAGTTCTTC
CDR3 protein: CASSQGLADNEQFF

J gene: TRBJ1-1
clone size: few
D gene: TRBD1
V gene: TRBV5-4
CDR3 DNA: TGTGCCAGCAGCTTGTACCAGGGGGTGAACACTGAAGCTTTCTTT
CDR3 protein: CASSLYQGVNTEAFF

J gene: TRBJ2-7
clone size: few
D gene: -
V gene: TRBV18
CDR3 DNA: TGTGCCAGCAGGACAGACTCCTACGAGCAGTACTTC
CDR3 protein: CASRTDSYEQYF

J gene: TRBJ1-3
clone size: once
D gene: TRBD1
V gene: TRBV29-1
CDR3 DNA: TGCAGCGTGGCCTTTGGACAGGGAAGAAACACCATATATTTT
CDR3 protein: CSVAFGQGRNTIYF

J gene: TRBJ2-7
clone size: few
D gene: -
V gene: TRBV4-1
CDR3 DNA: TGCGCCAGCAGCCAAGTTGGCCCCAGGGGCAGCTCCTACGAGCAGTACTTC
CDR3 protein: CASSQVGPRGSSYEQYF

J gene: TRBJ1-1
clone size: -
D gene: -
V gene: TRBV2
CDR3 DNA: TGTGCCAGCAGTGAGTCGTTGGAGCTTAACACTGAAGCTTTCTTT
CDR3 protein: CASSESLELNTEAFF